This passage covers 5 T cell receptor beta chains from one sample sequenced in a study of shared clonotypes between healthy human individuals. Data came from immunoSEQ multiplex PCR; TCRdb stores just in-frame clones and leaves some out. The table lists fewer than 2.5 million clones, under 95% of them singletons. Sequenced material: naive CD4+ T cells from PBMCs. Indicated subset: CD45RA+ positively selected. Every receptor here comes from a young man in good health. Some clones in this sample may be carry-over from other donors' samples.

The chain couples TRBV5-1 to TRBJ2-3, with D unclear. CDR3 size: 16 residues. The V gene's germline CDR1 is SGHRS and CDR2 YFSETQ. V was pared by 4 bases and J by 1 base, with 16 bases between. In DNA form, the CDR3 reads TGCGCCAGCAGCCCCGGCGATGGCTGGCGCACAGATACGCAGTATTTT. Translated: CASSPGDGWRTDTQYF.

The chain is built from TRBV4-1 and TRBJ2-7; D might be TRBD2 (6 bases). The CDR3 contains 15 residues. Trimming removed 1 base from V and 0 bases from J, with 10 bases in between. Germline CDR1 MGHRA, CDR2 YSYEKL. Here the CDR3 DNA reads TGCGCCAGCAGCCAAGGGGCGGGGCTCTCCTACGAGCAGTACTTC. Translation: CASSQGAGLSYEQYF.

J is TRBJ1-2 and V is TRBV19; TRBD1 matches at 9 bases. Germline values: CDR1 LNHDA, CDR2 SQIVND (reference sequence). The CDR3 runs 16 residues. V dropped 5 bases and J dropped 3; count of bases not matched to a gene: 10. The CDR3 spells CASSSPGQGRDYGYTF. The CDR3, as DNA: TGTGCCAGTAGTTCTCCGGGACAGGGTAGGGACTATGGCTACACCTTC.

The CDR3 here is CASSRGGGFYYEQYF. DNA for the CDR3: TGTGCCAGCAGCCGCGGCGGAGGGTTCTACTACGAGCAGTACTTC. The chain links TRBV7-6 to TRBJ2-7; a weak D match, TRBD2 (6 bases). CDR1 and CDR2 (germline): SGHVS, FNYEAQ. Trimming took off 5 bases at V and 3 bases at J, with 17 bases between the two ends. The CDR3 extends over 15 amino acids.

The rearrangement joins TRBV29-1 to TRBJ2-2, with TRBD2 identical over 8 bases. The CDR3 runs to 14 residues. Trimming took 6 bases from V and 3 from J; bases not matched to a gene: 6. CDR1 is SQVTM and CDR2 is ANQGSEA in the germline V gene. CDR3 sequence: CSVKRETDTGELFF. For the CDR3, the DNA is TGCAGCGTCAAGCGGGAGACGGACACCGGGGAGCTGTTTTTT.